The 19 T cell receptor beta chains reported below all come from one sample, sequenced in a study of shared clonotypes between healthy human individuals. Libraries were prepared by immunoSEQ multiplex PCR; TCRdb keeps only in-frame clonotypes and omits some of them. This sample has around 750,000 clones, with around 72% found just once. The sequenced sample was memory CD4+ T cells sorted from blood. Specified subset: CD45RA-negative fraction. These receptors all stem from a woman aged 25 to 39 in good health.

This clone was picked up one time. The V and J genes are TRBV11-2 and TRBJ2-1, with a possible D match to TRBD2 (5 bases). With 5 bases removed from V and 12 bases from J, the gap between germline ends came to 17 bases. CDR1 and CDR2 from the germline V gene are SGHAT and FQNNGV. The CDR3 consists of 13 residues. CDR3 sequence reads: CASSPERILGQFF. The CDR3 DNA sequence: TGTGCCAGCAGCCCGGAGCGGATCCTTGGGCAGTTCTTC.

This sequence joins TRBV7-2 and TRBJ2-1; 8 nucleotides match TRBD2. The CDR3 covers 16 residues. Germline V gene sequence: CDR1 SGHTA, CDR2 FQGNSA. Unmatched junction bases numbered 2, after V lost 1 base and J lost 0 bases. CDR3: CASSLDGGGSYNEQFF. In DNA form, the CDR3 reads TGTGCCAGCAGCTTAGACGGGGGGGGCTCCTACAATGAGCAGTTCTTC.

The J gene is TRBJ2-7, the V gene TRBV19; 9 bases fit TRBD1. The CDR3 runs to 14 residues. Germline CDR1 and CDR2: LNHDA and SQIVND (reference sequence). V trimming: 2 bases; J trimming: 9 bases; junction bases outside the gene matches: 8. For the CDR3, the DNA is TGTGCCAGTAGTATACGGGACAGGGAAGAGGGGCAGTACTTC. Protein product: CASSIRDREEGQYF.

Remarks on this clone: This likely came from a read error, as a far larger clone is one base away. Within the sample, other DNA sequences also encode this same CDR3. V and J are TRBV7-9 and TRBJ2-7; a weak D match, TRBD1 (5 bases). V lost 1 base, J lost 4 bases, and 11 bases lay in between. Germline CDR1 reads SEHNR; CDR2 reads FQNEAQ (reference sequence). CDR3 length: 14 residues. This chain's CDR3 is CASSLEGPSYEQYF. The DNA for the CDR3 is TGTGCCAGCAGCTTAGAGGGGCCCTCTTACGAGCAGTACTTC.

The chain recombines TRBV10-3 with TRBJ2-3, with a possible D match to TRBD2 (7 bases). Germline assignment: CDR1 ENHRY and CDR2 SYGVKD. Trimming cost V 9 bases and J 6 bases, with 13 bases left between them. The CDR3 consists of 12 residues. The CDR3 region has the DNA TGTGCCATTGAGGGGGAGGGGGATACGCAGTATTTT. The encoded protein is CAIEGEGDTQYF.

V is TRBV11-2 and J is TRBJ2-1; D gene uncertain. Germline V lookup: CDR1 SGHAT, CDR2 FQNNGV. V gave up 7 bases and J gave up 0 bases, with 16 bases separating them. The CDR3 covers 16 residues. The CDR3 region is CASNPWLSSSYNEQFF. The CDR3 region has the DNA TGTGCCAGCAACCCATGGCTGTCCAGCTCCTACAATGAGCAGTTCTTC.

This rearrangement joins TRBV27 to TRBJ2-7; tentative D call: TRBD1 (6 bases). Germline loops: CDR1 MNHEY, CDR2 SMNVEV (reference sequence). The CDR3 is 12 residues long. V lost 4 bases to trimming and J lost 5 bases, with 9 bases between them. The CDR3: CASSYKGDEQYF. Written as DNA, the CDR3 is TGTGCCAGCAGTTATAAGGGGGACGAGCAGTACTTC.

The chain carries TRBV28 and TRBJ1-1; D gene uncertain. The germline CDR1 and CDR2 sequences are MDHEN and SYDVKM. V lost 7 bases and J lost 0, with 15 bases in between. The CDR3 runs 15 residues. The CDR3 bases are TGTGCCAGCACCCCCCTAGGGAGTATGAACACTGAAGCTTTCTTT. This sequence encodes CASTPLGSMNTEAFF.

The chain has TRBV5-1 and TRBJ2-2; D unresolved. The CDR3 consists of 14 residues. The germline V and J ends were trimmed by 0 bases and 4 bases, with 7 bases remaining between them. Per the germline V gene, CDR1 is SGHRS and CDR2 is YFSETQ. CDR3 nucleotide sequence: TGCGCCAGCAGCTTGGGGTGGAGCACCGGGGAGCTGTTTTTT. Its protein is CASSLGWSTGELFF.

This clone has only a few counts. CDR3 DNA sequence: TGTGCCAGCAGTACCACTAGCGGGGACGCCGGGGAGCTGTTTTTT. The encoded protein is CASSTTSGDAGELFF. The chain joins TRBV2 to TRBJ2-2; 10 nucleotides match TRBD2. This CDR3 has 15 amino acids. Germline V gene sequence: CDR1 SNHLY, CDR2 FYNNEI. J gave up 6 bases and V 5 bases, and 6 bases lay outside the gene matches.

This clone was counted many times. For the CDR3, the DNA is TGTGCCAGCAGCCCCGGGACGGTAGAGAACACTGAAGCTTTCTTT. The encoded protein is CASSPGTVENTEAFF. V gene TRBV7-9 combines with J gene TRBJ1-1, with D tentatively TRBD1 (5 bases). Trimming pared 5 bases from V and 1 base from J, leaving 14 bases between. Per the germline V gene, CDR1 is SEHNR and CDR2 is FQNEAQ (reference sequence). The CDR3 has 15 residues.

J is TRBJ2-5 and V is TRBV6-1; 7 bases are shared with TRBD2. Germline CDR1 and CDR2: MNHNS and SASEGT. The CDR3 contains 14 residues. Losses at the gene ends were 3 bases for V and 5 bases for J; bases not matched to a gene: 6. CDR3 in amino acids: CASSDGLVLETQYF. CDR3 sequence (DNA): TGTGCCAGCAGTGACGGACTAGTACTGGAGACCCAGTACTTC.

Worth noting for this clone: This may arise from a read error, as a much more abundant clone is one base away. The chain carries TRBV6-5 and TRBJ1-1; a possible D gene is TRBD1 (6 bases). Trimming left V 6 bases short and J 1 base short, with 6 bases between. CDR1 and CDR2 (germline): MNHEY, SVGAGI. This CDR3 has 12 amino acids. The DNA for the CDR3 is TGTGCCAGCAGGGACAGGAACACTGAAGCTTTCTTT. As protein: CASRDRNTEAFF.

This chain joins TRBV28 and TRBJ2-7; D is unclear. Between the trimmed V and J ends, which lost 5 bases and 1 base, there was a span of 12 bases. This CDR3 comprises 14 residues. Germline V gene lookup returns CDR1 MDHEN and CDR2 SYDVKM. The CDR3 region is CASSDWVLSYEQYF. Here the CDR3 DNA reads TGTGCCAGCAGTGATTGGGTCCTATCCTACGAGCAGTACTTC.

This sequence joins TRBV28 and TRBJ2-7; 13 positions agree with TRBD2. Germline V gene data show CDR1 as MDHEN and CDR2 as SYDVKM. Trimming removed 6 bases from V and 6 bases from J; junction bases left unmatched: 5. The CDR3 is 14 amino acids. CDR3 sequence (DNA): TGTGCCAGCAGGAGACTAGCGGGAGGTGCCGAGCAGTACTTC. Translated: CASRRLAGGAEQYF.

This chain joins TRBV19 and TRBJ1-1, with a tentative D call TRBD1 (6 bases). The germline gives CDR1 LNHDA, CDR2 SQIVND (reference sequence). The CDR3 is made up of 17 amino acids. The V and J ends lost 2 bases and 3 bases respectively, with 19 bases between them. The CDR3 loop is CASSIQGSYVYHTEAFF. In DNA, the CDR3 is TGTGCCAGTAGTATACAGGGGAGCTATGTGTATCACACTGAAGCTTTCTTT.

The chain recombines TRBV2 with TRBJ1-2; TRBD1 agrees at 8 bases. CDR3 length: 14 residues. V shed 2 bases and J 10 bases; nucleotides not matched to a gene: 9. From germline, CDR1 is SNHLY and CDR2 FYNNEI. In DNA form, the CDR3 reads TGTGCCAGCAGTGAACCAGGACAGGGAATGGACTACACCTTC. Translating it yields CASSEPGQGMDYTF. Full variable domain (outside the CDR3, taken from reference TRBV2 and TRBJ1-2): EPEVTQTPSHQVTQMGQEVILRCVPISNHLYFYWYRQILGQKVEFLVSFYNNEISEKSEIFDDQFSVERPDGSNFTLKIRSTKLEDSAMYFCASSEPGQGMDYTFGSGTRLTVV.

This chain joins TRBV7-9 and TRBJ2-6; D may be TRBD2 (5 bases). Germline CDR1 is SEHNR and CDR2 is FQNEAQ (reference sequence). V gave up 1 base and J gave up 0 bases, with 7 bases separating them. The CDR3 is 16 residues long. The CDR3 nucleotides are TGTGCCAGCAGCTTAGGAACTAGCTCTGGGGCCAACGTCCTGACTTTC. Its protein product is CASSLGTSSGANVLTF.

This clone was observed a handful of times. Other DNA sequences within the sample encode an identical CDR3. The J gene is TRBJ2-5, the V gene TRBV7-8, with 8 bases that match TRBD1. The trim removed 1 base at V and 4 bases at J, leaving 2 bases unmatched. Germline CDR1 reads SGHVS; CDR2 reads FQNEAQ. The CDR3 is 14 amino acids. CDR3 sequence (DNA): TGTGCCAGCAGCTTAGATGGGACAGGAGAGACCCAGTACTTC. Translation: CASSLDGTGETQYF.